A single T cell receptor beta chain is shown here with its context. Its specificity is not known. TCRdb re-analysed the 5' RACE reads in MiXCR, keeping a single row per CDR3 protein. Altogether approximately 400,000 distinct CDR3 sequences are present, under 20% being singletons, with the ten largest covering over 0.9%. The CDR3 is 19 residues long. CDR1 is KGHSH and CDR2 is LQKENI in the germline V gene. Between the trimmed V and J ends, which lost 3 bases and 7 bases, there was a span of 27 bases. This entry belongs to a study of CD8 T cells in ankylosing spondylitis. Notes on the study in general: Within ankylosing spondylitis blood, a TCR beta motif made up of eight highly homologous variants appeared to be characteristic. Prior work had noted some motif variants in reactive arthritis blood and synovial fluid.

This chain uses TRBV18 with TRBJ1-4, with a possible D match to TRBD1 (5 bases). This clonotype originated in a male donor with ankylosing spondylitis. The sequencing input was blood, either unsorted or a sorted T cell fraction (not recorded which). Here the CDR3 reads CASSPRRGSGRDLSEKLFF. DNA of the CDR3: TGTGCCAGCTCACCCCGACGCGGCTCGGGACGGGACCTATCTGAAAAACTGTTTTTT.